Listed here are 16 T cell receptor beta chains from one sample, sequenced in a study of patients and donors after allogeneic stem cell transplantation. TCRdb fed the RT-PCR reads into MiXCR, producing one record per CDR3 protein. The sample has around 200,000 distinct CDR3 sequences, more than 35% seen once. Sample: blood, either unsorted or a sorted T cell fraction (not recorded which). These receptors came from a human donor who was either an allogeneic HSCT recipient or a stem cell or donor lymphocyte infusion donor (not recorded which). It is not recorded whose cells these are; they may come from a transplant donor.

This clonotype was observed a few times. In DNA, the CDR3 is TGTGCCAGCAGCCAAGATGGGAACGCCCTCCACTTT. Translation: CASSQDGNALHF. The gene calls are TRBV4-2 and TRBJ1-6, with no clear D. V was shortened by 0 bases and J by 14 bases, with 8 bases between the two germline ends. This CDR3 spans 12 amino acids. Germline loops: CDR1 LGHNA, CDR2 YNFKEQ.

There are a few counts of this clonotype. The V and J genes are TRBV4-1 and TRBJ1-6; TRBD1 is a possible D gene (5 bases). This CDR3 region has 15 residues. Germline CDR1 MGHRA, CDR2 YSYEKL. V lost 0 bases and J 12 bases, leaving 15 bases between the germline ends. The CDR3 region has the DNA TGCGCCAGCAGCCAAGAGGGACGGCCTCAGGTACCCCTCCACTTT. Residues: CASSQEGRPQVPLHF.

A few counts support this clonotype. V gene TRBV20-1 combines with J gene TRBJ1-1; D remains ambiguous. The V end lost 0 bases, the J end lost 0 bases, and 5 bases lay between the germline ends. The CDR3 runs to 13 residues. Germline assignment: CDR1 DFQATT and CDR2 SNEGSKA (reference sequence). The CDR3 nucleotides are TGCAGTGCTAGAGATCATCTGAACACTGAAGCTTTCTTT. As protein: CSARDHLNTEAFF.

This clonotype was found a few times. The chain recombines TRBV29-1 with TRBJ1-1; the D gene is possibly TRBD1 (6 bases). Trimming removed 3 bases from V and 8 bases from J, with 13 bases in between. Germline CDR1 is SQVTM and CDR2 is ANQGSEA. CDR3 length: 12 residues. CDR3 nucleotide sequence: TGCAGCGTTGACCTTGGGGGCTCCGAAGCTTTCTTT. It translates to CSVDLGGSEAFF.

The chain joins TRBV7-9 to TRBJ1-2; D remains unclear. This CDR3 is built from 15 residues. Germline CDR1 and CDR2: SEHNR and FQNEAQ (reference sequence). Trimming removed 5 bases from V and 6 bases from J, with 19 bases in between. The CDR3 region has the DNA TGTGCCAGCAGCCCACTTTACTCGGGCTCCGATGGCTACACCTTC. As protein: CASSPLYSGSDGYTF.

This clonotype has only a few counts. The V and J genes are TRBV12-3 or TRBV12-4 and TRBJ1-1; 7 nucleotides align to TRBD1. Trimming removed 6 bases from V and 11 bases from J; junction bases left unmatched: 9. The CDR3 runs 12 residues. CDR3 nucleotide sequence: TGTGCCAGCAGCCCACAGGGGATGGAGGCTTTCTTT. This translates into CASSPQGMEAFF.

Only a few counts were recorded for this clonotype. The V call is TRBV10-3, the J call TRBJ1-1; weak D call: TRBD1 (5 bases). Germline V CDR1 and CDR2: ENHRY, SYGVKD. V dropped 4 bases and J dropped 5 bases, with 11 bases sitting between them. CDR3 length equals 13 residues. The CDR3 region is CAISVGAGTEAFF. DNA for the CDR3: TGTGCCATCAGTGTTGGGGCTGGAACTGAAGCTTTCTTT.

CDR3 DNA: TGCGCCAGCAGCCAAGAAAGTAGGCCGAACTATGGCTACACCTTC. This translates into CASSQESRPNYGYTF. The chain carries TRBV4-1 and TRBJ1-2; D ambiguous. The germline V gene encodes CDR1 MGHRA and CDR2 YSYEKL. V was shortened by 0 bases and J by 2 bases, with 10 bases between the two germline ends. There are 15 residues in the CDR3.

This clonotype was counted only a few times. The chain combines TRBV2 with TRBJ1-6; unclear D gene. CDR1 is SNHLY, CDR2 FYNNEI, per germline. V was trimmed by 6 bases and J by 4 bases, leaving 16 bases between them. CDR3 length: 16 residues. CDR3 protein: CASRLDGDGYNSPLHF. The CDR3 nucleotides read TGTGCCAGCAGGCTAGATGGAGACGGGTATAATTCACCCCTCCACTTT.

V gene TRBV5-5 combines with J gene TRBJ2-7; 9 bases fit TRBD1. The V gene's germline CDR1 is SGHKS and CDR2 YYEKEE (reference sequence). The J segment lost 1 base and the V segment lost 4 bases, leaving 9 bases of the junction unmatched. CDR3 length: 16 residues. In DNA, the CDR3 is TGTGCCAGCAGCCCGGGACAGGGAATTCTTTCCTACGAGCAGTACTTC. As protein: CASSPGQGILSYEQYF.

The genes are TRBV20-1 and TRBJ2-7, with TRBD1 matching 9 bases. CDR3 length equals 16 residues. Germline V gives CDR1 DFQATT, CDR2 SNEGSKA (reference sequence). Trimming cost V 5 bases and J 3 bases; bases outside gene matches: 14. The CDR3 spells CSAPDRGVGLSYEQYF. The CDR3 DNA is TGCAGTGCTCCTGACAGGGGGGTGGGCCTAAGCTACGAGCAGTACTTC.

This clonotype was seen a handful of times. The V and J genes are TRBV6-1 and TRBJ1-1, with D perhaps TRBD1 (5 bases). The ends were cut back, 5 bases at V and 4 bases at J, with 14 bases in the middle. Per the germline V gene, CDR1 is MNHNS and CDR2 is SASEGT. This CDR3 is 14 amino acids long. The CDR3 protein is CASSRDRGVTEAFF. DNA of the CDR3: TGTGCCAGCAGTCGGGACCGAGGGGTCACTGAAGCTTTCTTT.

The chain joins TRBV19 to TRBJ1-6; weak D call: TRBD1 (5 bases). The CDR3 is 13 residues long. Trimming stripped 4 bases from V and 11 bases from J, with 12 bases between. The germline CDR1 and CDR2 sequences are LNHDA and SQIVND (reference sequence). In nucleotides, the CDR3 is TGTGCCAGTAGTACCCCAGACAGACCACCCCTCCACTTT. It encodes CASSTPDRPPLHF.

The chain employs TRBV19 and TRBJ2-4, with D perhaps TRBD2 (6 bases). The V and J ends lost 1 base and 0 bases respectively, with 7 bases between them. CDR3 size: 15 residues. Germline V lookup: CDR1 LNHDA, CDR2 SQIVND (reference sequence). In nucleotides, the CDR3 is TGTGCCAGTAGTATAGGGAGGGGAGCCAAAAACATTCAGTACTTC. This sequence encodes CASSIGRGAKNIQYF.

In this sample, this clonotype turned up a few times. The CDR3 DNA sequence: TGTGCCAGCAGTCACTTTGAGGGCGGCAATAATTCACCCCTCCACTTT. Translating it yields CASSHFEGGNNSPLHF. The gene calls are TRBV2 and TRBJ1-6; unclear D gene. V lost 5 bases to trimming and J lost 5 bases, with 16 bases between them. Germline V gives CDR1 SNHLY, CDR2 FYNNEI. CDR3 length equals 16 residues.

This clonotype appeared once. The chain carries TRBV28 and TRBJ2-7; possibly TRBD2 for D (6 bases). Trimming took off 7 bases at V and 1 base at J, with 11 bases between the two ends. The CDR3 consists of 13 residues. The germline gives CDR1 MDHEN, CDR2 SYDVKM. Written as DNA, the CDR3 is TGTGCCAGCACCGGGGGTCCTTCCTACGAGCAGTACTTC. Protein product: CASTGGPSYEQYF.